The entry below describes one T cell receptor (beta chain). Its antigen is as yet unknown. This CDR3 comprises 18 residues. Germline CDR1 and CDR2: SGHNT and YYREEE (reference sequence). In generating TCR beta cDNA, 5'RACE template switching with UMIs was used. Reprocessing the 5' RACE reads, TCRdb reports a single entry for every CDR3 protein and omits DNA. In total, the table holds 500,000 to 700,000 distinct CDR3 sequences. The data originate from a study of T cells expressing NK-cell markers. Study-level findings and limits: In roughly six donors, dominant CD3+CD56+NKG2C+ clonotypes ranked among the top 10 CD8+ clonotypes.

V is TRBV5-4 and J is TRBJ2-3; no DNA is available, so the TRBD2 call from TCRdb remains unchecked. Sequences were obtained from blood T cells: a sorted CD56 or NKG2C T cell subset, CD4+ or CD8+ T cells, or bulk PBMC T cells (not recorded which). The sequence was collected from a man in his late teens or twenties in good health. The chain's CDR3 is CASSLAPLRGTSTDTQYF.